The TCR beta chain described here comes from a study of cytomegalovirus exposure and HLA in healthy donors (TCRdb year 2017). For the wider study: According to a later analysis, one platform produced both the 120 validation repertoires and the 550 to 800 repertoires of the first cohort. The aim of the study was to test whether cataloging public T cell receptors could identify signatures of past pathogen exposure. To predict cytomegalovirus infection status, the study combined high-throughput TCR immunosequencing, statistical association of individual TCRs with disease status, and machine learning. Besides the first cohort of around 670 subjects, a separate validation cohort made up of 120 or so different subjects was used.

For this clone: Its specific antigen is unknown. No quality values exist for individual bases; no much larger clone is one base distant.

Separate from the approximately 670-subject first cohort, the validation cohort of 120 subjects was the group to which the donors belonged. V is pruned by 2 bases and J by 6 bases, leaving 5 bases of the junction without a gene match. Reading from cysteine to phenylalanine, the CDR3 counts 15 amino acids. The entry retains the CDR3 DNA only, 45 bases that are in frame from base 1. Based on the germline V gene (reference sequence), the CDR1 and CDR2 sequences are MNHEY and SMNVEV. Library generation was performed with the immunoSEQ multiplex PCR assay. The original methods were these. A statistical classification framework was developed to diagnose cytomegalovirus status using the catalog of TCR beta chain sequences. TCRdb mirrors the immuneACCESS table, restricted to in-frame sequences. Some clones are absent from its copies; in checked studies, under half trace to an unresolved V gene, and the reason for the others is unknown. V, J and clone size reflect that table, while D and trimming were determined from the DNA. This sample lists 150,000 to 200,000 clones; roughly 86% were detected once. The top ten constitute almost 1.5% of the sample.

Broader findings and caveats from the paper: In the study, about 150 TCR beta chains were listed as associated with cytomegalovirus. A later analysis found that TCRs clustered in the first cohort also tended to co-occur in the 120 validation repertoires, with about 94% of cluster scores above 0. Across donors, most TCR sequences were observed very rarely, whereas some public TCRs were present in many individuals. All 120 or so repertoires were used to score co-occurrence in the validation cohort in a later analysis, because that analysis had no HLA typing for the cohort. In vitro tests confirmed that three of the cytomegalovirus-associated TCR beta chains recognize cytomegalovirus antigens. Cytomegalovirus status was reported to be diagnosed by the classifier with high specificity and sensitivity in both the original and validation cohorts. According to the authors, the approach could potentially be generalized to other disease states and immunological phenotypes.

This receptor chain uses TRBV27 and TRBJ2-7; the junction holds 12 bases that match TRBD1. This sequence was found in a woman between 18 and 29 years old in good health and CMV-seronegative. Sequences were obtained from PBMCs. The sequenced DNA: TGTGCCAGCAGTTTAACCGGGACAGGGGGCTTCGAGCAGTACTTC. Its product reads: CASSLTGTGGFEQYF.